This T cell receptor beta chain was retrieved from a study of blood T cells in healthy people across ages. The CDR3 runs to 14 residues. Per the germline V gene, CDR1 is MDHEN and CDR2 is SYDVKM. Trimming stripped 6 bases from V and 3 bases from J, with 14 bases between. With a J-beta primer mix and a sample-barcoded 5' primer, a second PCR ran about 7 to 11 cycles. TCRdb reanalysed the 5' RACE reads using MiXCR and keeps one entry per CDR3 protein. Of about 1.8 million distinct CDR3 sequences in the sample, around 50% were seen once. The receptor was isolated from a woman aged 40 to 50 in good health. Sequences were obtained from blood. The J gene is TRBJ1-2, the V gene TRBV28; a weak D match, TRBD1 (6 bases). CDR3 protein: CASSPGGSYYGYTF. CDR3 nucleotide sequence: TGTGCCAGCAGCCCCGGGGGCAGTTACTATGGCTACACCTTC.